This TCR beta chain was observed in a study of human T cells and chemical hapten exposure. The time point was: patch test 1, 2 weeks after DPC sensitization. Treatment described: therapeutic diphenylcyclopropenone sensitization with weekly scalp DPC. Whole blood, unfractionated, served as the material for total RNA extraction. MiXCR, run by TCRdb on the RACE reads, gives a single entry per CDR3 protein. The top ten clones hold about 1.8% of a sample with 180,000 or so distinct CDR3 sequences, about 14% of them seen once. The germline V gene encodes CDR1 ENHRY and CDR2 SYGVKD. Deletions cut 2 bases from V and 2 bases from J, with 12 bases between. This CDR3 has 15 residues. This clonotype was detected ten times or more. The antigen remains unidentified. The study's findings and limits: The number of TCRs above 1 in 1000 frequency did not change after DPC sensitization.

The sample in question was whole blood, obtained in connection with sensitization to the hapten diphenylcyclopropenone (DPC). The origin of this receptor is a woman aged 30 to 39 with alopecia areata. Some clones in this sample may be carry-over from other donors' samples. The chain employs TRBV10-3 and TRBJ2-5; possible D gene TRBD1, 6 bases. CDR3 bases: TGTGCCATCAGTGAGGGACTGGACAGACAAGAGACCCAGTACTTC. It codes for CAISEGLDRQETQYF.